This TCR beta chain stems from a study of shared clonotypes between healthy human individuals. Concerning this clone itself: Its matching antigen is unknown.

Each subset's genomic DNA was split evenly across several immunoSEQ plates. Sequencing used immunoSEQ multiplex PCR; TCRdb keeps in-frame clones, though not all of them. The sample lists hundreds of thousands of clones; around 86% were seen once. Study-wide results and caveats: Shared clonotypes across all four donors exceeded non-shared ones in generation probability. Four donors held approximately 4.6% of naive CD4 clonotypes in common.

This TCR came from a man aged 18 to 29 in good health. The specimen was memory CD8+ T cells sorted from blood. Noted subset: CD45RO+ cells pooled with CCR7-negative TemRA cells.

The CDR3 DNA reads TGTGCCAGCAGCCCGTCACCCAGGGAAGTCACTGGCACAGATACGCAGTATTTT. It translates to CASSPSPREVTGTDTQYF. The genes are TRBV13 and TRBJ2-3, with D tentatively TRBD1 (5 bases). This CDR3 spans 18 amino acids. Germline CDR1 is PRHDT and CDR2 is FYEKMQ (reference sequence). V shed 5 bases and J shed 1 base, with 22 bases lying between them.